This TCR beta chain was obtained from a study of graft-versus-host responses after intestinal transplantation. On the study more broadly: Anti-thymocyte globulin served as induction for all recipients, who then took tacrolimus and steroids for 3 to 4 years. Study-level findings and limits: An association linked early post-transplant HvG declines with peak circulating GvH clone levels. The recipient marrow held GvH clones, and some of them showed up first in ileum or blood. Within the allografts of patients who had graft-donor T cell macrochimerism, graft-versus-host to host-versus-graft clonal ratios were high.

This CDR3 contains 16 residues. Deletions cut 2 bases from V and 1 base from J, with 15 bases between. CDR1 is MNHNS, CDR2 SASEGT, per germline. About this clone: What it binds is unknown.

Method: immunoSEQ multiplex PCR; TCRdb's copy keeps in-frame clones and lacks some. The data show about 38,000 clones, with approximately 94% seen just once and over 0.2% held by the top ten. The chain is built from TRBV6-1 and TRBJ2-7; D is perhaps TRBD1 or TRBD2 (5 bases each). This sample comprised unstimulated CD4+ T cells sorted from spleen or lymph node cells, obtained before transplant. The sequence was obtained from a human donor who was the organ donor for an intestinal transplant. CDR3 loop: CASSEKGRWGSYEQYF. CDR3 in DNA: TGTGCCAGCAGTGAAAAGGGGAGATGGGGATCCTACGAGCAGTACTTC.